These 7 T cell receptor beta chains were sequenced from one sample in a study of OX40 agonist ivuxolimab in advanced cancers. Profiled with immunoSEQ multiplex PCR; TCRdb holds only in-frame clones, not every one. This sample has some 77,000 clones, with over 80% found just once. The sequences come from CD4+ or CD8+ T cells sorted from blood, collected in a trial of the OX40 agonist ivuxolimab. The receptors originated from an adult with an advanced solid tumor such as melanoma, head and neck, liver or kidney cancer.

The chain links TRBV16 to TRBJ1-2; TRBD1 matches at 7 bases. Germline CDR1 and CDR2: KGHSY and FQNENV. The V and J ends lost 0 bases and 0 bases, in that order; junction bases with no gene match: 10. The CDR3 spans 18 residues. CDR3 region: CASSQSGQAHTTNYGYTF. In DNA, the CDR3 is TGTGCCAGCAGCCAATCTGGACAGGCTCACACTACTAACTATGGCTACACCTTC.

The CDR3 loop reads CASSLPAGLSTDTQYF. The CDR3 region has the DNA TGTGCCAGCAGCTTGCCCGCCGGGTTGAGCACAGATACGCAGTATTTT. The chain recombines TRBV7-6 with TRBJ2-3; D unclear. The CDR3 is 16 residues long. The V gene's germline CDR1 is SGHVS and CDR2 FNYEAQ. V lost 3 bases, J lost 0 bases, and 13 bases lay in between. The complete variable domain, with remaining parts taken from reference TRBV7-6 and TRBJ2-3, reads GAGVSQSPRYKVTKRGQDVALRCDPISGHVSLYWYRQALGQGPEFLTYFNYEAQQDKSGLPNDRFSAERPEGSISTLTIQRTEQRDSAMYRCASSLPAGLSTDTQYFGPGTRLTVL.

The rearrangement links TRBV5-1 to TRBJ2-2; no clear D. With 4 bases removed from V and 8 bases from J, the gap between germline ends came to 6 bases. This CDR3 contains 11 residues. Germline loops: CDR1 SGHRS, CDR2 YFSETQ. DNA for the CDR3: TGCGCCAGCAGCATCGGTGGGGAGCTGTTTTTT. It translates to CASSIGGELFF.

The gene calls are TRBV6-6 and TRBJ1-1, with D possibly TRBD1 on 6 matching bases. Germline V gene lookup returns CDR1 MNHNY and CDR2 SVGAGI (reference sequence). V shed 0 bases and J shed 6 bases, with 17 bases lying between them. The CDR3 loop spans 16 amino acids. CDR3 sequence (DNA): TGTGCCAGCAGTTACTCGACGGGGGCAGAAGAACCTGAAGCTTTCTTT. Protein product: CASSYSTGAEEPEAFF.

The rearrangement uses TRBV4-1 and TRBJ2-1, with 7 bases identical to TRBD2. The CDR3 sequence is 15 residues long. Germline CDR1 and CDR2: MGHRA and YSYEKL. Losses at the gene ends were 4 bases for V and 7 bases for J; bases not matched to a gene: 10. CDR3 amino acids: CASSLNWGGGNEQFF. CDR3 DNA sequence: TGCGCCAGCAGCCTAAATTGGGGCGGGGGTAATGAGCAGTTCTTC.

The count of this clone is one. The rearrangement uses TRBV10-3 and TRBJ2-7; a possible D gene is TRBD2 (6 bases). Germline CDR1 reads ENHRY; CDR2 reads SYGVKD. This CDR3 spans 15 amino acids. V lost 6 bases, J lost 3 bases, and 18 bases lay in between. CDR3 DNA sequence: TGTGCCATCAGCATGGGGACCACGGAGGGCTACGAGCAGTACTTC. The encoded protein is CAISMGTTEGYEQYF.

V gene TRBV7-3 combines with J gene TRBJ2-1; unclear D gene. Trimming took off 2 bases at V and 3 bases at J, with 14 bases between the two ends. The CDR3 is 16 residues long. The germline V gene encodes CDR1 SGHTA and CDR2 FQGTGA. The CDR3 region has the DNA TGTGCCAGCAGCTTACTGGCTGGCGAGTACTACAATGAGCAGTTCTTC. Translating it yields CASSLLAGEYYNEQFF.